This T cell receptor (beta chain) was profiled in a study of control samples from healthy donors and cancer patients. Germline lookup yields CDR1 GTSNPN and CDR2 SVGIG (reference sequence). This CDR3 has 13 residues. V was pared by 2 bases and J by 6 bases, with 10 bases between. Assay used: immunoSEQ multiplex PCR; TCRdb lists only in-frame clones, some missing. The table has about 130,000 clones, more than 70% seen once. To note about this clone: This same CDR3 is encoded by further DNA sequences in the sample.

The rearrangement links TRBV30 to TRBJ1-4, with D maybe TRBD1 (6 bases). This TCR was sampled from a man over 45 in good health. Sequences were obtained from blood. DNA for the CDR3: TGTGCCTGGAGTCGGGGGCGAGATGAAAAACTGTTTTTT. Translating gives CAWSRGRDEKLFF.